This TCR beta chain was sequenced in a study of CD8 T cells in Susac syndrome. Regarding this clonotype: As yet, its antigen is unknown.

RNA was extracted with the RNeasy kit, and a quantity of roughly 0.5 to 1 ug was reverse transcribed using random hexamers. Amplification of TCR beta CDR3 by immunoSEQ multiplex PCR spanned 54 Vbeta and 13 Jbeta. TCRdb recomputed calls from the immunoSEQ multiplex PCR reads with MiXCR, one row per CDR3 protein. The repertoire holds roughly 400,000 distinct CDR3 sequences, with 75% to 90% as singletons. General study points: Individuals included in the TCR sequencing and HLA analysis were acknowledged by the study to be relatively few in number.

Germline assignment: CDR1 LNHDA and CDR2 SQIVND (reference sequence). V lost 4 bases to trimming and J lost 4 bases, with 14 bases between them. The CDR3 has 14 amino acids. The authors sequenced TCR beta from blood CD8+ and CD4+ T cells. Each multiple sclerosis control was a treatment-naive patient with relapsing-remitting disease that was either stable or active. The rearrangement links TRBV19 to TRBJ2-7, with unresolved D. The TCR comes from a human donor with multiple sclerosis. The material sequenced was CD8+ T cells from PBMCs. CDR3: CASSTEDPLYEQYF. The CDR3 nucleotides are TGTGCCAGTAGTACCGAAGACCCCCTGTACGAGCAGTACTTC. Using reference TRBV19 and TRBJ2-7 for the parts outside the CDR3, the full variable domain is DGGITQSPKYLFRKEGQNVTLSCEQNLNHDAMYWYRQDPGQGLRLIYYSQIVNDFQKGDIAEGYSVSREKKESFPLTVTSAQKNPTAFYLCASSTEDPLYEQYFGPGTRLTVT.